The 31 T cell receptor beta chains below were found in one sample sequenced in a study of T cell clones after liver transplantation. Data came from immunoSEQ multiplex PCR; TCRdb stores just in-frame clones and leaves some out. There are under 90,000 clones in the sample; 75% to 85% occur only once, and over 0.45% lies in the top ten. Specimen: CD4+ T cells from blood, collected before liver transplant. The receptors derive from a human donor who received a liver transplant.

The chain combines TRBV7-9 with TRBJ1-3, with D possibly being TRBD1 (6 bases). The CDR3 is 15 amino acids. Germline V gene sequence: CDR1 SEHNR, CDR2 FQNEAQ (reference sequence). The V end lost 3 bases, the J end lost 2 bases, and 11 bases lay between the germline ends. This CDR3 is CASSFIQGTGNTIYF. CDR3 DNA sequence: TGTGCCAGCAGCTTTATACAGGGTACTGGAAACACCATATATTTT.

The genes are TRBV7-6 and TRBJ1-5; D not resolved. The V end lost 1 base, the J end lost 1 base, and 11 bases lay between the germline ends. The CDR3 consists of 16 residues. The germline CDR1 and CDR2 sequences are SGHVS and FNYEAQ. The CDR3 DNA sequence: TGTGCCAGCAGCTTAGGGCCGTCCATAAGCAATCAGCCCCAGCATTTT. Its translation is CASSLGPSISNQPQHF.

V and J are TRBV28 and TRBJ2-7; possible D gene TRBD1, 8 bases. Trimming took 2 bases from V and 6 from J, leaving 14 bases between them. The CDR3 is made up of 14 amino acids. The V gene's germline CDR1 is MDHEN and CDR2 SYDVKM. The CDR3 is CASSLTGGAGEQYF. The CDR3 DNA sequence: TGTGCCAGCAGTTTAACAGGGGGGGCTGGCGAGCAGTACTTC.

The CDR3 region is CASTRGISGANVLTF. CDR3 coding DNA: TGTGCCAGCACACGTGGAATTTCTGGGGCCAACGTCCTGACTTTC. This chain uses TRBV28 with TRBJ2-6; no firm D call. With 7 bases removed from V and 1 base from J, the gap between germline ends came to 11 bases. Looked up from germline, CDR1 is MDHEN and CDR2 is SYDVKM. This CDR3 has 15 amino acids.

The V and J genes are TRBV19 and TRBJ2-1; D is undetermined. Trimming removed 5 bases at V and 6 bases at J, with 11 bases between. Germline-derived CDR1 and CDR2 are LNHDA and SQIVND (reference sequence). The CDR3 is made up of 13 amino acids. The CDR3 here is CASSLTQTNEQFF. The DNA of the CDR3 is TGTGCCAGTAGTCTCACTCAAACCAATGAGCAGTTCTTC.

V gene TRBV5-4 combines with J gene TRBJ2-3; 7 nucleotides line up with TRBD2. Germline V gene lookup returns CDR1 SGHNT and CDR2 YYREEE (reference sequence). This CDR3 has 15 amino acids. Losses at the gene ends were 4 bases for V and 4 bases for J; bases not matched to a gene: 9. The CDR3 DNA reads TGTGCCAGCAGCCCGCGGGGGTCTAAGGCAGATACGCAGTATTTT. Encoded protein: CASSPRGSKADTQYF.

V gene TRBV28 combines with J gene TRBJ2-1; tentatively, D is TRBD1 or TRBD2 (5 bases each). Germline values: CDR1 MDHEN, CDR2 SYDVKM. Trimming stripped 7 bases from V and 10 bases from J, with 14 bases between. This CDR3 has 12 amino acids. The CDR3 DNA follows: TGTGCCAGCACCCTCTTGGGGGAGGAGCAGTTCTTC. This sequence encodes CASTLLGEEQFF.

The chain recombines TRBV28 with TRBJ2-7; 9 positions agree with TRBD1. The V segment lost 4 bases and the J segment 4 bases; nucleotides outside the gene matches: 11. Germline loops: CDR1 MDHEN, CDR2 SYDVKM. The length of the CDR3 is 16 residues. This chain's CDR3 is CASSSHPGTGPYEQYF. The CDR3 nucleotides are TGTGCCAGCAGTTCCCATCCCGGGACAGGGCCTTACGAGCAGTACTTC.

This chain links TRBV7-2 with TRBJ2-3, with TRBD2 matching 7 bases. The ends lost 5 bases at V and 4 bases at J; junction bases unmatched: 9. Per germline, CDR1 SGHTA and CDR2 FQGNSA. The CDR3 consists of 15 residues. CDR3 bases: TGTGCCAGCAGCCCCCGCGCGGGAGAGTCAGATACGCAGTATTTT. Its translation: CASSPRAGESDTQYF.

The chain recombines TRBV28 with TRBJ2-3; 16 positions match TRBD2. CDR1 is MDHEN and CDR2 is SYDVKM in the germline V gene. After removal of 3 bases from V and 6 bases from J, the junction contained 3 bases not matched to a gene. This CDR3 has 16 amino acids. DNA of the CDR3: TGTGCCAGCAGTTTGGGACTAGCGGGAGGGGCGGATACGCAGTATTTT. Amino acids: CASSLGLAGGADTQYF.

The V call is TRBV4-3, the J call TRBJ2-7; D is uncertain. V was clipped by 0 bases and J by 3 bases, with 9 bases between them. This CDR3 has 14 amino acids. The germline gives CDR1 LGHNA, CDR2 YSLEER. The CDR3 nucleotides read TGCGCCAGCAGCCAAGATGGCACATACTACGAGCAGTACTTC. Translation gives CASSQDGTYYEQYF.

The chain carries TRBV18 and TRBJ2-1; maybe TRBD1 (7 bases). Germline V gene lookup returns CDR1 KGHSH and CDR2 LQKENI. V shed 2 bases and J shed 7 bases, with 12 bases lying between them. The CDR3 has 14 amino acids. CDR3 region: CASSPYRGGNEQFF. CDR3 DNA sequence: TGTGCCAGCTCACCATACAGGGGAGGTAATGAGCAGTTCTTC.

This clone came up a few times. This sequence joins TRBV5-1 and TRBJ2-1; 14 bases are shared with TRBD2. The CDR3 has 17 residues. After removal of 3 bases from V and 7 bases from J, the junction contained 9 bases not matched to a gene. The germline gives CDR1 SGHRS, CDR2 YFSETQ. In nucleotides, the CDR3 is TGCGCCAGCAGCTCGACTAGCGGGAGGGTCCGAGAAAATGAGCAGTTCTTC. It is translated as CASSSTSGRVRENEQFF.

The chain has TRBV9 and TRBJ2-1; 8 bases match TRBD1. V lost 4 bases and J lost 2; bases outside the gene matches: 5. CDR1 is SGDLS, CDR2 YYNGEE, per germline. The CDR3 runs 15 residues. The CDR3 DNA follows: TGTGCCAGCAGCCAGACAGGGGACGCCTACAATGAGCAGTTCTTC. Protein: CASSQTGDAYNEQFF.

V and J are TRBV28 and TRBJ2-3, with D possibly being TRBD2 (5 bases). CDR3 length: 16 residues. Deletions cut 5 bases from V and 0 bases from J, with 15 bases between. Germline V gene lookup returns CDR1 MDHEN and CDR2 SYDVKM. The CDR3 reads CASSPRTGLSTDTQYF. Here the CDR3 DNA reads TGTGCCAGCAGTCCCAGGACTGGCCTTAGCACAGATACGCAGTATTTT.

The chain carries TRBV7-9 and TRBJ2-1; no clear D gene. CDR1 and CDR2 from the germline V gene are SEHNR and FQNEAQ (reference sequence). The germline V and J ends were trimmed by 5 bases and 15 bases, with 20 bases remaining between them. The CDR3 extends over 13 amino acids. CDR3 nucleotides: TGTGCCAGCAGCGCAATCCGACACCCCGTCGGGTTCTTC. Its translation: CASSAIRHPVGFF.

The gene calls are TRBV27 and TRBJ1-2; D not resolved. CDR1 is MNHEY, CDR2 SMNVEV, per germline (reference sequence). This CDR3 has 14 residues. V lost 6 bases to trimming and J lost 3 bases, with 14 bases between them. The CDR3 nucleotides read TGTGCCAGCAGCCCGGACTATCGGGACTATGGCTACACCTTC. This codes for CASSPDYRDYGYTF.

The chain has TRBV5-5 and TRBJ1-4; TRBD1 is a possible D gene (5 bases). Trimming shortened V by 2 bases and J by 10 bases, and 9 bases separated the two germline ends. Germline V gives CDR1 SGHKS, CDR2 YYEKEE (reference sequence). The CDR3 is made up of 12 amino acids. CDR3 in DNA: TGTGCCAGCAGCTTTCAGGGCGGAAAACTGTTTTTT. It codes for CASSFQGGKLFF. The full variable domain, rest sourced from reference TRBV5-5 and TRBJ1-4, is DAGVTQSPTHLIKTRGQQVTLRCSPISGHKSVSWYQQVLGQGPQFIFQYYEKEERGRGNFPDRFSARQFPNYSSELNVNALLLGDSALYLCASSFQGGKLFFGSGTQLSVL.

V usage is TRBV21-1 and J usage is TRBJ2-6; TRBD2, the D gene given by the table, was not confirmed from the DNA. TRBV21-1 constitutes a pseudogene. The CDR3 runs to 18 residues. This chain's CDR3 is CASRRSLLQQSRANVLTF. The CDR3 nucleotides read TGTGCCAGCAGGCGAAGTCTACTACAACAAAGTCGGGCCAACGTCCTGACTTTC.

The chain carries TRBV6-1 and TRBJ1-1, with 11 positions matching TRBD1. V shed 6 bases, J shed 5 bases, and the junction held 8 bases outside the gene matches. CDR3 length: 15 residues. Germline V gene sequence: CDR1 MNHNS, CDR2 SASEGT. The CDR3 sequence: CASRGRDRGGTEAFF. DNA for the CDR3: TGTGCCAGCAGGGGACGGGACAGGGGGGGGACTGAAGCTTTCTTT.

The V gene is TRBV2, the J gene TRBJ2-5; 11 nucleotides line up with TRBD1. The length of the CDR3 is 16 residues. V was pared by 8 bases and J by 4 bases, with 12 bases of the junction left unmatched. Germline V gene lookup returns CDR1 SNHLY and CDR2 FYNNEI. The CDR3 DNA sequence: TGTGCCAGCTCAGGACAGGGGGCTCTTTTAGGAGAGACCCAGTACTTC. Translated, it gives CASSGQGALLGETQYF.

This clone was counted once. The V call is TRBV7-2, the J call TRBJ2-1; the match to TRBD2 covers 11 bases. With 3 bases clipped from V and 3 bases from J, the junction kept 10 bases outside the gene matches. This CDR3 has 18 amino acids. The germline gives CDR1 SGHTA, CDR2 FQGNSA. CDR3 DNA sequence: TGTGCCAGCAGCTTCCACTCGTCGACTAGCGGGAACTACAATGAGCAGTTCTTC. Protein: CASSFHSSTSGNYNEQFF.

V and J are TRBV7-2 and TRBJ2-3; D may be TRBD2 (5 bases). There are 16 residues in the CDR3. Trimming stripped 1 base from V and 3 bases from J, with 14 bases between. Germline assignment: CDR1 SGHTA and CDR2 FQGNSA. CDR3 DNA sequence: TGTGCCAGCAGCTTAGGGAGGCGTGGACGGACAGATACGCAGTATTTT. It translates to CASSLGRRGRTDTQYF.

The rearrangement uses TRBV7-9 and TRBJ2-5; D ambiguous. Trimming took 3 bases from V and 4 from J, leaving 3 bases between them. CDR3 size: 11 residues. Germline V gene data show CDR1 as SEHNR and CDR2 as FQNEAQ (reference sequence). For the CDR3, the DNA is TGTGCCAGCAGCTTCGGAGAGACCCAGTACTTC. Its protein product is CASSFGETQYF.

The chain joins TRBV29-1 to TRBJ2-3; possible D gene TRBD2, 6 bases. Trimming stripped 4 bases from V and 2 bases from J, with 10 bases between. CDR3 length: 13 amino acids. CDR1 SQVTM and CDR2 ANQGSEA come from the germline V gene. CDR3 protein: CSVAGGVTDTQYF. CDR3 nucleotides: TGCAGCGTTGCCGGGGGAGTCACAGATACGCAGTATTTT.

The chain couples TRBV6-6 to TRBJ1-5; D perhaps matches TRBD1 (6 bases). Per germline, CDR1 MNHNY and CDR2 SVGAGI (reference sequence). V was pared by 7 bases and J by 7 bases, with 17 bases between. The CDR3 is 14 amino acids. The CDR3 DNA sequence: TGTGCCAGCACCGCTAGACAGGTGGGGCAGCCCCAGCATTTT. Protein product: CASTARQVGQPQHF.

The chain couples TRBV7-2 to TRBJ1-2; no reliable D call. This CDR3 has 16 residues. The V end was cut by 2 bases, the J end by 5 bases, with 18 bases between. Germline CDR1 reads SGHTA; CDR2 reads FQGNSA. The CDR3 here is CASSLPPRQGKYGYTF. Here the CDR3 DNA reads TGTGCCAGCAGCTTACCCCCAAGACAAGGGAAGTATGGCTACACCTTC.

This clone showed up just once. The chain recombines TRBV7-9 with TRBJ1-1, with D unresolved. CDR1 and CDR2 from the germline V gene are SEHNR and FQNEAQ (reference sequence). Deletions cut 5 bases from V and 0 bases from J, with 13 bases between. This CDR3 has 15 residues. As DNA, the CDR3 is TGTGCCAGCAGCCCACCGGGGTCAATGAACACTGAAGCTTTCTTT. Translating it yields CASSPPGSMNTEAFF.

This chain links TRBV29-1 with TRBJ1-1; D unclear. This CDR3 is built from 12 residues. Trimming shortened V by 3 bases and J by 5 bases, and 10 bases separated the two germline ends. Germline lookup yields CDR1 SQVTM and CDR2 ANQGSEA. For the CDR3, the DNA is TGCAGCGTTGACTTCACCAGGACTGAAGCTTTCTTT. It translates to CSVDFTRTEAFF.

The V call is TRBV2, the J call TRBJ2-7; a weak D match, TRBD2 (5 bases). The length of the CDR3 is 12 residues. Between the trimmed V and J ends, which lost 6 bases and 4 bases, there was a span of 10 bases. In germline, CDR1 is SNHLY, CDR2 FYNNEI. The chain's CDR3 is CASRPDSYEQYF. The CDR3 DNA sequence: TGTGCCAGCAGACCGGACTCATACGAGCAGTACTTC.

The chain recombines TRBV6-1 with TRBJ2-3, with D unclear. The germline CDR1 and CDR2 sequences are MNHNS and SASEGT. The CDR3 is made up of 14 amino acids. Trimming took 1 base from V and 2 from J, leaving 7 bases between them. In DNA form, the CDR3 reads TGTGCCAGCAGTGAAGGCGGCTTCACAGATACGCAGTATTTT. Protein sequence: CASSEGGFTDTQYF.